A single sample gave rise to the 24 T cell receptor beta chains below, sequenced in a study of prognosis after radiotherapy for stage I lung cancer. Amplification of the TCR beta CDR3 (from genomic DNA) was done by two-round multiplex PCR. Amplification in first-round PCR relied on primers specific to each TRBV and TRBJ gene. TCRdb independently ran MiXCR on the multiplex PCR reads; one entry per CDR3 protein. The sample gives fewer than 20,000 distinct CDR3 sequences, roughly 45% of which show up once; more than 35% is in the top ten. The sequencing used PBMCs, collected before or after stereotactic body radiation therapy (not recorded which). The source is a donor over 45 with non-small cell lung cancer.

Note on this clonotype: This may be a read error: a much more frequent sequence differs by one nucleotide. This chain links TRBV29-1 with TRBJ2-7; no firm D call. The CDR3 runs to 12 residues. The V and J ends lost 4 bases and 6 bases respectively, with 13 bases between them. In germline, CDR1 is SQVTM, CDR2 ANQGSEA. CDR3 in DNA: TGCAGCGTTGTGGGTGGGCCCTGCGAGCAGTACTTC. Translation: CSVVGGPCEQYF.

Notes on this clonotype: Since a much larger clone is just one base distant, this may be a read error. The chain uses TRBV5-4 and TRBJ1-3; no firm D call. There are 15 residues in the CDR3. The V and J ends lost 0 bases and 0 bases respectively, with 7 bases between them. Germline V gene sequence: CDR1 SGHNT, CDR2 YYREEE (reference sequence). DNA of the CDR3: TGTGCCAGCAGCTTGGGATTCGGCTCTGGAAACACCATATATTTT. Translated: CASSLGFGSGNTIYF.

Points on this clonotype: A single base separates this from a much larger clone, so it may be a read error. The V gene is TRBV9, the J gene TRBJ2-5, with 9 bases aligning to TRBD1. This CDR3 region has 15 residues. Per the germline V gene, CDR1 is SGDLS and CDR2 is YYNGEE. DNA of the CDR3: TGTGCCAGCAGCCACTGGGACAGGGTACAAGATACCCAGTACTTC. Translation: CASSHWDRVQDTQYF.

This clonotype occurred many times. This chain uses TRBV3-1 with TRBJ1-4; the D is unclear. V dropped 1 base and J dropped 7 bases, with 4 bases sitting between them. Germline assignment: CDR1 LGHDT and CDR2 YNNKEL (reference sequence). This CDR3 region has 12 residues. CDR3 sequence (DNA): TGTGCCAGCAGCCAAGCTGGTGAAAAACTGTTTTTT. Amino acids: CASSQAGEKLFF.

There are many counts of this clonotype. This chain joins TRBV6-2 or TRBV6-3 and TRBJ2-3; 12 bases map to TRBD2. This CDR3 is 19 amino acids long. Unmatched junction bases numbered 24, after V lost 6 bases and J lost 11 bases. CDR1 is MNHEY and CDR2 is SVGEGT in the germline V gene. The CDR3 DNA reads as TGTGCCAGCAGCTCCAAATTCTGGACTAGCGGGAAGTCGAGGGTATGGCAGTATTTT. This encodes CASSSKFWTSGKSRVWQYF.

J is TRBJ2-7 and V is TRBV11-2, with D perhaps TRBD2 (5 bases). The CDR3 loop spans 15 amino acids. The germline V gene has CDR1 SGHAT and CDR2 FQNNGV. V was trimmed by 1 base and J by 3 bases, leaving 13 bases between them. The CDR3, as DNA: TGTGCCAGCAGCTTAGCACTGGCGGGTGGCTACGAGCAGTACTTC. It encodes CASSLALAGGYEQYF.

As concerns this clonotype: One end of the junction does not line up with germline, which may come from a read error. The V call is TRBV6-1, the J call TRBJ1-5, with D perhaps TRBD1 (5 bases). The CDR3 covers 16 residues. CDR1 and CDR2 (germline): MNHNS, SASEGT. The CDR3 reads CVSSGRQIYSNQPQHF. CDR3 nucleotides: TGCGTCAGCAGTGGGAGACAGATCTATAGCAATCAGCCCCAGCATTTT.

This clonotype was detected ten times or more. CDR3 coding DNA: TGTGCCAGCAGCCCGGACAGTACGAACACCGGGGAGCTGTTTTTT. Translated, it gives CASSPDSTNTGELFF. This chain connects TRBV7-3 to TRBJ2-2; possible D gene TRBD1, 6 bases. Germline loops: CDR1 SGHTA, CDR2 FQGTGA. V dropped 5 bases and J dropped 0 bases, with 10 bases sitting between them. CDR3 length equals 15 residues.

V usage is TRBV6-1 and J usage is TRBJ2-7, with 7 bases identical to TRBD1. Losses at the gene ends were 9 bases for V and 3 bases for J; bases not matched to a gene: 11. This CDR3 is built from 14 residues. The germline gives CDR1 MNHNS, CDR2 SASEGT. Here the CDR3 reads CARGRQGYIYEQYF. The CDR3 DNA reads as TGTGCCAGAGGCCGACAGGGATATATCTACGAGCAGTACTTC.

There are many counts of this clonotype. CDR3 sequence: CASSRQLAGGSYEQYF. Here the CDR3 DNA reads TGTGCCAGCAGCCGTCAACTAGCGGGTGGTTCCTACGAGCAGTACTTC. The chain has TRBV7-6 and TRBJ2-7; 9 bases agree with TRBD2. Germline V lookup: CDR1 SGHVS, CDR2 FNYEAQ. With 5 bases clipped from V and 1 base from J, the junction kept 9 bases outside the gene matches. The CDR3 consists of 16 residues.

The chain employs TRBV9 and TRBJ2-7, with a tentative D call TRBD2 (6 bases). The germline V gene has CDR1 SGDLS and CDR2 YYNGEE. Trimming left V 4 bases short and J 7 bases short, with 21 bases between. The CDR3 runs 15 residues. In DNA form, the CDR3 reads TGTGCCAGCAGCACCAGTCAGCGGGCGATGGGAGAGCAGTACTTC. Protein: CASSTSQRAMGEQYF. The full variable domain, in which reference TRBV9 and TRBJ2-7 provide the parts outside the CDR3, is DSGVTQTPKHLITATGQRVTLRCSPRSGDLSVYWYQQSLDQGLQFLIQYYNGEERAKGNILERFSAQQFPDLHSELNLSSLELGDSALYFCASSTSQRAMGEQYFGPGTRLTVT.

This chain joins TRBV15 and TRBJ2-3; 11 bases are a match to TRBD2. This CDR3 comprises 21 residues. Trimming cost V 2 bases and J 0 bases; bases outside gene matches: 16. CDR1 LNHNV and CDR2 YYDKDF come from the germline V gene (reference sequence). Written as DNA, the CDR3 is TGTGCCACCAGCAGAAAGTTGAATAGCGGGAGGGCCCAGCTGAGCACAGATACGCAGTATTTT. Translation: CATSRKLNSGRAQLSTDTQYF. Full variable domain (outside the CDR3, taken from reference TRBV15 and TRBJ2-3): DAMVIQNPRYQVTQFGKPVTLSCSQTLNHNVMYWYQQKSSQAPKLLFHYYDKDFNNEADTPDNFQSRRPNTSFCFLDIRSPGLGDTAMYLCATSRKLNSGRAQLSTDTQYFGPGTRLTVL.

In this sample, this clonotype turned up many times. This sequence joins TRBV10-3 and TRBJ2-6; 7 positions match TRBD1. The germline gives CDR1 ENHRY, CDR2 SYGVKD. The CDR3 covers 18 residues. Trimming at V came to 6 bases and at J to 0 bases, leaving 11 bases not matched to a gene. The CDR3 here is CAISLRTGPGSGANVLTF. The CDR3 DNA is TGTGCCATCAGCTTACGGACAGGCCCAGGCTCTGGGGCCAACGTCCTGACTTTC.

This clonotype was counted many times. CDR3 protein: CASSVGVGGVPLNTEAFF. The CDR3 bases are TGTGCCAGCAGCGTAGGGGTGGGGGGGGTCCCCTTGAACACTGAAGCTTTCTTT. This chain uses TRBV9 with TRBJ1-1; tentatively, D is TRBD1 (5 bases). Deletions cut 0 bases from V and 0 bases from J, with 18 bases between. CDR3 length: 18 amino acids. Germline CDR1 reads SGDLS; CDR2 reads YYNGEE.

As for this clonotype: One base away lies a much larger clone, so this may be a sequencing read error. The rearrangement uses TRBV29-1 and TRBJ2-7; D gene unclear. V lost 4 bases, J lost 1 base, and 11 bases lay in between. This CDR3 contains 13 residues. Per germline, CDR1 SQVTM and CDR2 ANQGSEA. CDR3 DNA sequence: TGCAGCGTTGGACCGGATCTATCCTACGAGCAGTACTTC. Translating gives CSVGPDLSYEQYF.

This clonotype came up many times. The chain couples TRBV27 to TRBJ2-3; D remains ambiguous. V was trimmed by 6 bases and J by 0 bases, leaving 10 bases between them. The germline V gene has CDR1 MNHEY and CDR2 SMNVEV (reference sequence). The CDR3 runs to 14 residues. The DNA for the CDR3 is TGTGCCAGCAGGTACGACGCCAGCACAGATACGCAGTATTTT. This codes for CASRYDASTDTQYF.

The chain links TRBV6-4 to TRBJ2-3, with 7 bases identical to TRBD2. The CDR3 is made up of 15 amino acids. V gave up 0 bases and J gave up 6 bases; unmatched junction bases: 6. CDR1 and CDR2 (germline): MRHNA, SNTAGT. The DNA for the CDR3 is TGTGCCAGCAGTGACTCAGGCGGGAGAGCTGATACGCAGTATTTT. This gives the protein CASSDSGGRADTQYF.

Regarding this clonotype: This likely came from a read error, as a far larger clone is one base away. The chain employs TRBV19 and TRBJ1-6, with a tentative D call TRBD1 (5 bases). Germline V gene lookup returns CDR1 LNHDA and CDR2 SQIVND (reference sequence). V was trimmed by 9 bases and J by 7 bases, leaving 13 bases between them. The CDR3 extends over 13 amino acids. The CDR3, as DNA: TGTGCCAGCAGCTTATCAGGGAATTCACCCCTCCACTTT. Its protein is CASSLSGNSPLHF.

This clonotype has only a few counts. A junction end diverges from the germline sequence, so it may reflect a read error. The chain links TRBV7-6 to TRBJ1-2, with TRBD1 matching over 7 bases. CDR3 length: 13 residues. Germline-derived CDR1 and CDR2 are SGHVS and FNYEAQ. Here the CDR3 reads CASSLVGGNGHAF. CDR3 bases: TGTGCCAGCAGCTTGGTAGGGGGCAATGGCCACGCCTTC.

This clonotype is medium-sized (0.01 to 0.1%) by share. This chain joins TRBV27 and TRBJ1-3; no definite D call. The CDR3 extends over 16 amino acids. In germline, CDR1 is MNHEY, CDR2 SMNVEV (reference sequence). The V end was cut by 5 bases, the J end by 0 bases, with 14 bases between. The CDR3 sequence: CASSPYGRSSGNTIYF. The DNA for the CDR3 is TGTGCCAGCAGTCCCTATGGACGGAGCTCTGGAAACACCATATATTTT.

This clonotype was detected ten times or more. This chain uses TRBV24-1 with TRBJ2-3, with D possibly being TRBD2 (5 bases). The CDR3 spans 13 residues. In germline, CDR1 is KGHDR, CDR2 SFDVKD. Trimming shortened V by 4 bases and J by 12 bases, and 16 bases separated the two germline ends. Written as DNA, the CDR3 is TGTGCCACCAGTGACCTAGCTCGGGGTCGACAGTATTTT. This codes for CATSDLARGRQYF.

To note about this clonotype: A far larger clone is a single base away, which makes a read error likely. This chain connects TRBV2 to TRBJ2-7; 7 bases align to TRBD1. Germline V gene sequence: CDR1 SNHLY, CDR2 FYNNEI. The CDR3 sequence is 12 residues long. Trimming removed 2 bases from V and 6 bases from J; junction bases left unmatched: 1. The CDR3 DNA is TGTGCCAGCAGTGAATCAGGGGGCGAGCAGTACTTC. This translates into CASSESGGEQYF.

This clonotype appeared many times. This rearrangement joins TRBV10-2 to TRBJ1-1, with D perhaps TRBD1 (5 bases). This CDR3 has 13 amino acids. Per the germline V gene, CDR1 is WSHSY and CDR2 is SAAADI. Trimming took off 10 bases at V and 2 bases at J, with 14 bases between the two ends. CDR3 protein: CATCEQANTEAFF. CDR3 in DNA: TGCGCCACCTGCGAACAGGCCAACACTGAAGCTTTCTTT.

As for this clonotype: Only one base separates this from a far larger clonotype, so it likely reflects a read error. The chain is built from TRBV6-1 and TRBJ2-7; perhaps TRBD2 as D (6 bases). Trimming took 7 bases from V and 7 from J, leaving 14 bases between them. CDR3 size: 12 residues. Per the germline V gene, CDR1 is MNHNS and CDR2 is SASEGT. CDR3 nucleotides: TGTGCCAGCACCATAACGGGGGTGGAGCAGTACTTC. This sequence encodes CASTITGVEQYF.